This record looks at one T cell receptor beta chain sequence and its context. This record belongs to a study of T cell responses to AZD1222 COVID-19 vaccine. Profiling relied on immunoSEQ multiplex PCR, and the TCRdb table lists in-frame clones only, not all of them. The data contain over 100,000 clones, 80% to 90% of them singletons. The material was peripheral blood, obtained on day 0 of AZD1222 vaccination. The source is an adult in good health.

The CDR3: CASSLGLPNTEAFF. CDR3 coding DNA: TGTGCCAGCAGCTTGGGACTACCGAACACTGAAGCTTTCTTT. The J gene is TRBJ1-1, the V gene TRBV7-3, with D possibly matching TRBD1 (5 bases). Germline assignment: CDR1 SGHTA and CDR2 FQGTGA. The CDR3 has 14 amino acids. V was pared by 3 bases and J by 1 base, with 9 bases between.